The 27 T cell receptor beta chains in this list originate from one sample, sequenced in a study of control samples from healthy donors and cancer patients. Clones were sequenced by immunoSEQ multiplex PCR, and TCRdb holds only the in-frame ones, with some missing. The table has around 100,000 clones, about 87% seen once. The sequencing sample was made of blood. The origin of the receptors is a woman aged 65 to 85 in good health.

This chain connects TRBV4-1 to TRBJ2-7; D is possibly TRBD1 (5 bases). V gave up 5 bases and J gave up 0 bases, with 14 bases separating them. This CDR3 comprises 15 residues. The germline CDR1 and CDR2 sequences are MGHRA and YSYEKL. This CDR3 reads CASSRGSGSSYEQYF. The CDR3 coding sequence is TGCGCCAGCAGCAGGGGCAGTGGAAGCTCCTACGAGCAGTACTTC.

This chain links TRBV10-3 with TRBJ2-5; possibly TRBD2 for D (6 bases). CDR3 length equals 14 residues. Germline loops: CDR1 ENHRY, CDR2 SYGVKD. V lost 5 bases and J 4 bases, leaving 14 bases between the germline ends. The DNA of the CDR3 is TGTGCCATCAGTCGGGACTCCAAGGGAGAGACCCAGTACTTC. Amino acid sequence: CAISRDSKGETQYF.

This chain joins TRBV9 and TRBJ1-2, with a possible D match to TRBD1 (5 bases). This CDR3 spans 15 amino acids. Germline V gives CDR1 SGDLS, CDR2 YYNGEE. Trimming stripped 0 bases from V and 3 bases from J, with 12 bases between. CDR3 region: CASSVDQGTYYGYTF. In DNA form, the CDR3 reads TGTGCCAGCAGCGTAGATCAGGGAACATACTATGGCTACACCTTC.

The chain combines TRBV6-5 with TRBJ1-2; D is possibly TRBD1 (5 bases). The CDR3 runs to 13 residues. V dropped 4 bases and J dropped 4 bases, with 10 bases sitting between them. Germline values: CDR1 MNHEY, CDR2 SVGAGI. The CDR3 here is CASSSDRIYGYTF. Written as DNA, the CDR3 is TGTGCCAGCAGTTCCGACAGAATCTATGGCTACACCTTC.

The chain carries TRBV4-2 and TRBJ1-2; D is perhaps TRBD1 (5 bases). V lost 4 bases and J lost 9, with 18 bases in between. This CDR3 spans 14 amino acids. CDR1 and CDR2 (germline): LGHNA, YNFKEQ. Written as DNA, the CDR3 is TGTGCCAGCAGCCCCACTAGGGGTCTGTCGAGCTACACCTTC. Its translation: CASSPTRGLSSYTF.

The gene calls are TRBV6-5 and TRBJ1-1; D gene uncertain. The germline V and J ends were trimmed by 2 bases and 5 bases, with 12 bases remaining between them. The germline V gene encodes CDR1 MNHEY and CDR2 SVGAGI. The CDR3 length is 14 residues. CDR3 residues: CASSYKVKGTEAFF. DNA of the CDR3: TGTGCCAGCAGTTACAAGGTAAAGGGAACTGAAGCTTTCTTT.

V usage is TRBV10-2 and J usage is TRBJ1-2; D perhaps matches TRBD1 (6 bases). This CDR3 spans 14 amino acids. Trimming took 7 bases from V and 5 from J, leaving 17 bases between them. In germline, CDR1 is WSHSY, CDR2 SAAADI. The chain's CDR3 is CASTPSAGDYGYTF. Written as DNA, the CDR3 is TGCGCCAGCACCCCCAGCGCAGGGGATTATGGCTACACCTTC.

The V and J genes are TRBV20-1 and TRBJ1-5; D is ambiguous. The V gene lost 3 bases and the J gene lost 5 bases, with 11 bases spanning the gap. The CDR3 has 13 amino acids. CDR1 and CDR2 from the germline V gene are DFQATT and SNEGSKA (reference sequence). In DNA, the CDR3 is TGCAGTGCTAGTTATCGGACCGATCAGCCCCAGCATTTT. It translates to CSASYRTDQPQHF.

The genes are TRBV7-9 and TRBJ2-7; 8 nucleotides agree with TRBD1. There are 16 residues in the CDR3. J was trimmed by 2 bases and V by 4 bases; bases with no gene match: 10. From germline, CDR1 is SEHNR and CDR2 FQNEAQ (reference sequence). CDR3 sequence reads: CASSSPRGQATYEQYF. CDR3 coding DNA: TGTGCCAGCAGCTCCCCGCGGGGACAGGCCACCTACGAGCAGTACTTC.

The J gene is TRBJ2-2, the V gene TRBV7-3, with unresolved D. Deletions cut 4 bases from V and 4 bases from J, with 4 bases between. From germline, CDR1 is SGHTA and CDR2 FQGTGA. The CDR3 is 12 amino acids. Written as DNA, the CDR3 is TGTGCCAGCAGCTCCATCACCGGGGAGCTGTTTTTT. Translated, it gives CASSSITGELFF.

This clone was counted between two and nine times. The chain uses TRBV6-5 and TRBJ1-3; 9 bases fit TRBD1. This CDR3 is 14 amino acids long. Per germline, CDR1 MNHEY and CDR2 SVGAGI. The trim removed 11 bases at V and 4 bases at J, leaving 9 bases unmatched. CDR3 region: CAGRPGTGGNTIYF. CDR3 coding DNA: TGTGCCGGTAGACCCGGGACAGGGGGAAACACCATATATTTT.

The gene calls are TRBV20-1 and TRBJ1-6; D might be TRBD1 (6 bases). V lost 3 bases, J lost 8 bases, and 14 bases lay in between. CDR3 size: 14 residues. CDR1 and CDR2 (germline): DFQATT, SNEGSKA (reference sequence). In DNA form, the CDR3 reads TGCAGTGCTAGTAAATCCGGGGGCTATTCACCCCTCCACTTT. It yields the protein CSASKSGGYSPLHF.

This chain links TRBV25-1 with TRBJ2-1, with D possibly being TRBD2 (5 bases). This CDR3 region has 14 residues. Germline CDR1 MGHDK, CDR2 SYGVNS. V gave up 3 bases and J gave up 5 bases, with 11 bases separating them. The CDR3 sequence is CASSETTIHNEQFF. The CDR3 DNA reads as TGTGCCAGCAGTGAGACTACCATCCACAATGAGCAGTTCTTC.

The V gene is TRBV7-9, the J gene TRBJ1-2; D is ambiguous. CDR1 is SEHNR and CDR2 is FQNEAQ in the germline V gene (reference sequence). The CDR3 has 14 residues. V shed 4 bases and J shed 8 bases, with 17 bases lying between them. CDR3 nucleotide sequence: TGTGCCAGCAGCTCTCCGGGTAGGGCGCGCGGCTACACCTTC. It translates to CASSSPGRARGYTF.

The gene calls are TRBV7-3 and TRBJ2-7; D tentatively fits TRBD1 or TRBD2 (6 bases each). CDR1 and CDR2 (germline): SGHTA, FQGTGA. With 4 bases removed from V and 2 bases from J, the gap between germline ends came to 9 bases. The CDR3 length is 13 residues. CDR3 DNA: TGTGCCAGCAGCTGGGGGGCCGCCTACGAGCAGTACTTC. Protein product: CASSWGAAYEQYF.

CDR3 nucleotides: TGCAGTGCCAGTCCCGGGACAGGGGGGAGCACTGAAGCTTTCTTT. Translation: CSASPGTGGSTEAFF. The V and J genes are TRBV20-1 and TRBJ1-1, with 11 bases matching TRBD1. The CDR3 runs to 15 residues. V shed 6 bases and J 4 bases; nucleotides not matched to a gene: 10. The germline V gene encodes CDR1 DFQATT and CDR2 SNEGSKA (reference sequence).

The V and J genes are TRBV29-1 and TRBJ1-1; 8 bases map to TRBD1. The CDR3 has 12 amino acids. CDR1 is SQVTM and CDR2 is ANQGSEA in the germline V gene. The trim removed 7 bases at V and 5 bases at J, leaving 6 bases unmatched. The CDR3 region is CSATGQETEAFF. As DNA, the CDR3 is TGCAGCGCTACGGGACAGGAGACTGAAGCTTTCTTT.

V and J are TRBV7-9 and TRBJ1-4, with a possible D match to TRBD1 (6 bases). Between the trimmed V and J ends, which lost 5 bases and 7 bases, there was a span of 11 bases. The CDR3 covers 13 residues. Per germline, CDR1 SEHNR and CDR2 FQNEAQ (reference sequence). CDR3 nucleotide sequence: TGTGCCAGCAGCCTCTACAGGGCTGAAAAACTGTTTTTT. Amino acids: CASSLYRAEKLFF. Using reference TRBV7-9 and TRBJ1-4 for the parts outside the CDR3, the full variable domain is DTGVSQNPRHKITKRGQNVTFRCDPISEHNRLYWYRQTLGQGPEFLTYFQNEAQLEKSRLLSDRFSAERPKGSFSTLEIQRTEQGDSAMYLCASSLYRAEKLFFGSGTQLSVL.

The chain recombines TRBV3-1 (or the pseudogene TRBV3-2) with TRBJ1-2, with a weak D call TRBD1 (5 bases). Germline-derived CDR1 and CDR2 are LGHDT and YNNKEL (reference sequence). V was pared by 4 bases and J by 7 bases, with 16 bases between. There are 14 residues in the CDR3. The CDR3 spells CASSPGTATIGYTF. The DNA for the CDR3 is TGTGCCAGCAGCCCCGGGACCGCAACTATTGGCTACACCTTC.

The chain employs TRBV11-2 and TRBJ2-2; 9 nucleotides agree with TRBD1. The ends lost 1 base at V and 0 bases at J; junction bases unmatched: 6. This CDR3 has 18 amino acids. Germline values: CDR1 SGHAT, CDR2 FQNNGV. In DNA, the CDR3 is TGTGCCAGCAGCTTAGTGGGACAGGGTTCCCCGAACACCGGGGAGCTGTTTTTT. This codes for CASSLVGQGSPNTGELFF.

Here the CDR3 DNA reads TGTGCCAGCAGCTTAGGGACAACGGTGAACACTGAAGCTTTCTTT. Translating it yields CASSLGTTVNTEAFF. This rearrangement joins TRBV5-8 to TRBJ1-1, with D maybe TRBD1 (6 bases). Germline CDR1 and CDR2: SGHTS and YDEGEE. This CDR3 spans 15 amino acids. Trimming took 2 bases from V and 0 from J, leaving 11 bases between them.

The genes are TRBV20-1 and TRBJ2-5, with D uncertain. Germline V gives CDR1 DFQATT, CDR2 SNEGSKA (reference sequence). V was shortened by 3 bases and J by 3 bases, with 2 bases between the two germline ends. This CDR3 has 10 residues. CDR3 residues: CSASKETQYF. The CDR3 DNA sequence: TGCAGTGCTAGCAAAGAGACCCAGTACTTC.

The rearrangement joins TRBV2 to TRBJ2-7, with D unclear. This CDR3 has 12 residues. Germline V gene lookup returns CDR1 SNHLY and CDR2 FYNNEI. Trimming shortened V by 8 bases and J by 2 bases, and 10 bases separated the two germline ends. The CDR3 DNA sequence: TGTGCCAGCGCAGTCAGTACCTACGAGCAGTACTTC. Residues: CASAVSTYEQYF.

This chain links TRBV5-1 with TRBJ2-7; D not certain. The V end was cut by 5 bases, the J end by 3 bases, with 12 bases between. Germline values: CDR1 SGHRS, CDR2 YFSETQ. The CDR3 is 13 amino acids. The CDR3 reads CASRVSDGYEQYF. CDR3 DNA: TGCGCCAGCAGGGTTTCGGACGGCTACGAGCAGTACTTC.

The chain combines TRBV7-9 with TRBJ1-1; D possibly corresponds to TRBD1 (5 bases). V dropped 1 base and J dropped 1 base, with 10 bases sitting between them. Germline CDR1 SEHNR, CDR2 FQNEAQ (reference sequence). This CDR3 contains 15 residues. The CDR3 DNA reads TGTGCCAGCAGCTTAGGTCGGGGCTGGAACACTGAAGCTTTCTTT. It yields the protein CASSLGRGWNTEAFF.

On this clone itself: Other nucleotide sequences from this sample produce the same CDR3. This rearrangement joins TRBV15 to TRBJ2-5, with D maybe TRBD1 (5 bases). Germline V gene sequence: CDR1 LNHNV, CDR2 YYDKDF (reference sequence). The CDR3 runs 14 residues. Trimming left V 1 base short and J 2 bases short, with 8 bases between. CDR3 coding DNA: TGTGCCACCAGCAGAGGACAGCCGCAAGAGACCCAGTACTTC. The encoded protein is CATSRGQPQETQYF.

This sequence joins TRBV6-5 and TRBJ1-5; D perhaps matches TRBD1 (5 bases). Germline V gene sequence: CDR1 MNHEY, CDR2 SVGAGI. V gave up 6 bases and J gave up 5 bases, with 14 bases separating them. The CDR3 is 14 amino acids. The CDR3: CASRGLRIDQPQHF. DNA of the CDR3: TGTGCCAGCAGGGGGCTAAGGATTGATCAGCCCCAGCATTTT.